A single T cell receptor (beta chain) is shown here with its context. The V gene's germline CDR1 is LGHNA and CDR2 YNFKEQ. The CDR3 runs 15 residues. The ends were cut back, 0 bases at V and 3 bases at J, with 9 bases in the middle. This sample was taken from a study of technical replicates of blood from several donors. Here immunoSEQ multiplex PCR was the method, and the copy in TCRdb shows in-frame clones only, minus some. This table holds 55,000 to 65,000 clones, 80% to 95% found once. The sequencing input was PBMCs. The rearrangement links TRBV4-2 to TRBJ1-3; D is undetermined. The TCR was taken from a human donor in good health. Some clones in this sample may be carry-over from other donors' samples. The CDR3 sequence: CASSQDLGGGNTIYF. CDR3 in DNA: TGTGCCAGCAGCCAAGATCTGGGAGGTGGAAACACCATATATTTT.